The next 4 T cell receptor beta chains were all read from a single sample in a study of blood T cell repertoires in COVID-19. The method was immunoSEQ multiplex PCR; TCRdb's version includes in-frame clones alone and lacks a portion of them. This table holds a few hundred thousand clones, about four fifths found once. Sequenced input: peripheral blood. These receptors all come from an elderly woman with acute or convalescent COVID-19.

The CDR3 DNA reads TGTGCCACCAGTGATGCCGGGACAGGGCGCACAGATACGCAGTATTTT. Protein product: CATSDAGTGRTDTQYF. This chain uses TRBV24-1 with TRBJ2-3; 9 nucleotides line up with TRBD1. CDR1 KGHDR and CDR2 SFDVKD come from the germline V gene. V shed 3 bases and J 1 base; nucleotides not matched to a gene: 4. The CDR3 is made up of 16 amino acids.

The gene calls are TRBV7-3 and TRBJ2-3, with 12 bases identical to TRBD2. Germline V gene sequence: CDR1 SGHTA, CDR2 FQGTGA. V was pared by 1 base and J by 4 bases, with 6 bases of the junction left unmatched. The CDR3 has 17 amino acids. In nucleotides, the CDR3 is TGTGCCAGCAGCTTAAGGCTAGCGGGGGGGCGGTCAGATACGCAGTATTTT. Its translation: CASSLRLAGGRSDTQYF.

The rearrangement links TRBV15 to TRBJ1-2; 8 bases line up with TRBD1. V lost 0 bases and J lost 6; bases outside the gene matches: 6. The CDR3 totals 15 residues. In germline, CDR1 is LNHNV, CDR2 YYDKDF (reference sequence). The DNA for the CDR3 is TGTGCCACCAGCAGAGATTCCGCAGGGGGCAATGGCTACACCTTC. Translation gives CATSRDSAGGNGYTF.

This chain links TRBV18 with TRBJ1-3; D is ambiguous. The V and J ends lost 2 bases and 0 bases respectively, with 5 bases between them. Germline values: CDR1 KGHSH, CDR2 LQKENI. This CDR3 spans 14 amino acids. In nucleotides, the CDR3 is TGTGCCAGCTCACCATCCAGCTCTGGAAACACCATATATTTT. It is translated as CASSPSSSGNTIYF.